What follows are 19 T cell receptor beta chains derived from one specimen sequenced in a study of cytomegalovirus exposure and HLA in healthy donors. 60 Vbeta and 13 Jbeta primers were used in PCR. TCRdb's table, derived via immunoSEQ multiplex PCR, lists solely in-frame clones and lacks some. The repertoire has around 190,000 clones, about 84% of them found once; the top ten carry 13% to 15%. Sequencing was carried out using PBMCs. The receptors come from a woman aged 25 to 45 in good health and CMV-seropositive.

This clone was picked up a small number of times. The rearrangement joins TRBV7-9 to TRBJ1-2; 7 bases align to TRBD1. CDR1 is SEHNR and CDR2 is FQNEAQ in the germline V gene (reference sequence). This CDR3 contains 13 residues. Trimming at V came to 7 bases and at J to 5 bases, leaving 7 bases not matched to a gene. CDR3 residues: CASTPPGGYGYTF. Here the CDR3 DNA reads TGTGCCAGCACCCCCCCAGGGGGGTATGGCTACACCTTC.

The rearrangement links TRBV19 to TRBJ1-1, with 7 bases fitting TRBD1. There are 15 residues in the CDR3. Germline lookup yields CDR1 LNHDA and CDR2 SQIVND (reference sequence). Germline trimming cut 3 bases from V and 4 bases from J; bases unmatched to any gene: 8. In nucleotides, the CDR3 is TGTGCCAGTAGTATTAAAAGGGGGCCATTCACTGAAGCTTTCTTT. Its protein is CASSIKRGPFTEAFF.

This clone appeared a few times. The chain couples TRBV28 to TRBJ1-5, with D unclear. The germline CDR1 and CDR2 sequences are MDHEN and SYDVKM. Trimming took off 2 bases at V and 9 bases at J, with 11 bases between the two ends. CDR3 length: 13 residues. CDR3 DNA: TGTGCCAGCAGTTTACAGGAACGATGGCCCCAGCATTTT. This sequence encodes CASSLQERWPQHF.

The chain couples TRBV5-1 to TRBJ1-2; D is possibly TRBD1 (6 bases). This CDR3 is 14 amino acids long. Trimming removed 4 bases from V and 6 bases from J, with 16 bases in between. CDR1 is SGHRS, CDR2 YFSETQ, per germline. In nucleotides, the CDR3 is TGCGCCAGCAGCCCAAGCGGACAGAAACATGGCTACACCTTC. It translates to CASSPSGQKHGYTF.

The chain carries TRBV27 and TRBJ1-5, with D possibly being TRBD1 (6 bases). CDR3 size: 16 residues. The V end was cut by 3 bases, the J end by 2 bases, with 14 bases between. Germline V CDR1 and CDR2: MNHEY, SMNVEV (reference sequence). Here the CDR3 reads CASSFAGAGGNQPQHF. CDR3 DNA: TGTGCCAGCAGTTTTGCAGGGGCAGGAGGCAATCAGCCCCAGCATTTT.

The chain couples TRBV18 to TRBJ2-7; 7 nucleotides line up with TRBD1. Germline values: CDR1 KGHSH, CDR2 LQKENI. Trimming at V came to 6 bases and at J to 13 bases, leaving 12 bases not matched to a gene. CDR3 length equals 12 residues. CDR3 loop: CASSRDRDGYYF. CDR3 bases: TGTGCCAGCTCCCGCGACAGGGATGGGTACTACTTC.

The rearrangement uses TRBV5-7 and TRBJ2-3; 7 bases line up with TRBD1. TRBV5-7 is reported as an ORF; its role is uncertain. V shed 5 bases and J 5 bases; nucleotides not matched to a gene: 11. There are 15 residues in the CDR3. The CDR3: CASSSDRVVGDTQYF. CDR3 bases: TGTGCCAGCAGTTCTGACAGGGTAGTAGGAGATACGCAGTATTTT.

The genes are TRBV18 and TRBJ2-7; tentative D call: TRBD2 (7 bases). Looked up from germline, CDR1 is KGHSH and CDR2 is LQKENI. Deletions cut 3 bases from V and 6 bases from J, with 18 bases between. There are 15 residues in the CDR3. CDR3 residues: CASSPPGGRAFEQYF. The DNA for the CDR3 is TGTGCCAGCTCACCCCCCGGGGGGCGCGCGTTCGAGCAGTACTTC.

This chain uses TRBV28 with TRBJ1-2; D is undetermined. The germline V and J ends were trimmed by 6 bases and 0 bases, with 17 bases remaining between them. This CDR3 is 16 amino acids long. Germline V gene data show CDR1 as MDHEN and CDR2 as SYDVKM. The CDR3 DNA is TGTGCCAGCAGCCCCCCGGAGCGCCTAACTAACTATGGCTACACCTTC. Its protein is CASSPPERLTNYGYTF.

In its sample, this clone was seen once. J is TRBJ1-6 and V is TRBV7-9, with 7 bases identical to TRBD1. CDR3 length: 15 residues. The germline V gene has CDR1 SEHNR and CDR2 FQNEAQ (reference sequence). V shed 5 bases, J shed 8 bases, and the junction held 9 bases outside the gene matches. The CDR3 sequence is CASSALTGSHSPLHF. Written as DNA, the CDR3 is TGTGCCAGCAGCGCGCTGACAGGGTCACATTCACCCCTCCACTTT. Full variable domain (remainder filled in from reference TRBV7-9 and TRBJ1-6): DTGVSQNPRHKITKRGQNVTFRCDPISEHNRLYWYRQTLGQGPEFLTYFQNEAQLEKSRLLSDRFSAERPKGSFSTLEIQRTEQGDSAMYLCASSALTGSHSPLHFGNGTRLTVT.

About this clone: Other DNA sequences in this specimen translate into the identical CDR3. This chain links TRBV9 with TRBJ1-3; no clear D. The CDR3 is made up of 14 amino acids. Looked up from germline, CDR1 is SGDLS and CDR2 is YYNGEE. Trimming removed 0 bases from V and 1 base from J, with 5 bases in between. The CDR3 coding sequence is TGTGCCAGCAGCGTAGCGGGATCTGGAAACACCATATATTTT. This codes for CASSVAGSGNTIYF.

The gene calls are TRBV7-9 and TRBJ2-1; D unclear. This CDR3 is 13 amino acids long. V shed 2 bases and J shed 5 bases, with 7 bases lying between them. Germline values: CDR1 SEHNR, CDR2 FQNEAQ (reference sequence). CDR3 region: CASSLLLNNEQFF. For the CDR3, the DNA is TGTGCCAGCAGCTTATTACTCAACAATGAGCAGTTCTTC.

The rearrangement uses TRBV6-1 and TRBJ1-1, with D possibly TRBD1 on 5 matching bases. Deletions cut 2 bases from V and 2 bases from J, with 15 bases between. CDR1 is MNHNS, CDR2 SASEGT, per germline. The CDR3 contains 16 residues. CDR3 sequence (DNA): TGTGCCAGCAGTGAATTTCTAGGAACAGGAAACACTGAAGCTTTCTTT. Amino acids: CASSEFLGTGNTEAFF.

The chain uses TRBV10-3 and TRBJ2-1; D is ambiguous. V was trimmed by 3 bases and J by 5 bases, leaving 8 bases between them. This CDR3 region has 13 residues. Germline lookup yields CDR1 ENHRY and CDR2 SYGVKD. CDR3 nucleotides: TGTGCCATCAGTGATGTGCGGCACAATGAGCAGTTCTTC. Amino acids: CAISDVRHNEQFF.

The rearrangement uses TRBV23-1 and TRBJ1-5; a possible D gene is TRBD1 (6 bases). TRBV23-1 is noted as an ORF with a role that remains uncertain. With 4 bases removed from V and 8 bases from J, the gap between germline ends came to 21 bases. The CDR3 loop spans 16 amino acids. For the CDR3, the DNA is TGCGCCAGCAGTCGATCTGATCTGAGGGGGAGGGAGCCCCAGCATTTT. This gives the protein CASSRSDLRGREPQHF.

The rearrangement uses TRBV7-8 and TRBJ1-6; D uncertain. The V gene lost 7 bases and the J gene lost 13 bases, with 17 bases spanning the gap. Germline CDR1 is SGHVS and CDR2 is FQNEAQ. The length of the CDR3 is 13 residues. The CDR3 DNA sequence: TGTGCCAGCAACTCTCAGGACTTGGGGCCCCTCCACTTT. This encodes CASNSQDLGPLHF.

The chain carries TRBV28 and TRBJ1-5, with D unclear. V shed 5 bases and J shed 0 bases, with 8 bases lying between them. This CDR3 contains 14 residues. Germline V gene lookup returns CDR1 MDHEN and CDR2 SYDVKM. The CDR3, as DNA: TGTGCCAGCAGTATACGGTATAGCAATCAGCCCCAGCATTTT. This codes for CASSIRYSNQPQHF.

The chain recombines TRBV6-5 with TRBJ2-1; no reliable D call. The V end lost 2 bases, the J end lost 0 bases, and 8 bases lay between the germline ends. This CDR3 has 15 residues. Germline loops: CDR1 MNHEY, CDR2 SVGAGI. CDR3 protein: CASSYGHNSYNEQFF. In DNA form, the CDR3 reads TGTGCCAGCAGTTACGGCCATAACTCCTACAATGAGCAGTTCTTC.

The rearrangement uses TRBV28 and TRBJ1-4, with D possibly matching TRBD1 (5 bases). Trimming removed 4 bases at V and 2 bases at J, with 14 bases between. This CDR3 has 16 amino acids. Germline CDR1 is MDHEN and CDR2 is SYDVKM. In DNA form, the CDR3 reads TGTGCCAGCAGTTGGCGCAGGGCTTCGACTAATGAAAAACTGTTTTTT. Its protein is CASSWRRASTNEKLFF.